These T cell receptor beta chains were read from a single sample in a study of OX40 agonist ivuxolimab in advanced cancers. TCRdb's copy holds only in-frame clones and misses some; the assay was immunoSEQ multiplex PCR. Found here are some 69,000 clones, 91% of them singletons; the top ten hold just under 0.3%. Sequenced material: CD4+ or CD8+ T cells sorted from blood, taken in a trial of the OX40 agonist ivuxolimab. All receptors derive from an adult with an advanced solid tumor such as melanoma, head and neck, liver or kidney cancer. CDR3s include the opening cysteine and the closing phenylalanine or tryptophan. Fields, in order: clone size, J gene, D gene, V gene, CDR3 protein. A D gene is named only where the DNA matches it firmly. The listing skips clone size in some rows; elsewhere it reads once, few, many or a size class.

>once|TRBJ2-3|-|TRBV29-1
CSVAGRAGTDTQYF
>-|TRBJ1-2|-|TRBV18
CASSSSGPDGYTF
>-|TRBJ2-7|-|TRBV30
CAWSVGTYEQYF
>-|TRBJ2-1|-|TRBV19
CASSPSPRFRAYNEQFF
>-|TRBJ2-7|-|TRBV4-2
CASSPGTLSSYEQYF
>-|TRBJ1-5|-|TRBV19
CASSLFRKDNQPQHF
>once|TRBJ1-5|-|TRBV19
CASSIKMPLHQPQHF
>few|TRBJ1-3|-|TRBV5-1
CASSLEAGLSSGNTIYF
>once|TRBJ2-1|TRBD2|TRBV5-4
CASSPRTSGYNEQFF
>-|TRBJ1-1|-|TRBV10-3
CAISGQGEAFF
>-|TRBJ2-7|-|TRBV5-6
CASSLAGSAYEQYF
>-|TRBJ1-2|-|TRBV18
CASSRDSNYGYTF
>-|TRBJ1-2|TRBD1|TRBV6-6
CASSTGTAGYTF
>-|TRBJ2-1|-|TRBV12-5
CASGLTASYNEQFF
>-|TRBJ1-1|-|TRBV11-3
CASSGGGRAEAFF
>-|TRBJ2-2|TRBD2|TRBV6-5
CASSYFSGRSTGELFF
>-|TRBJ2-1|TRBD2|TRBV11-2
CASRRTSGSSNEQFF
>-|TRBJ2-3|TRBD2|TRBV27
CASSSPEAGSTDTQYF
>-|TRBJ2-7|-|TRBV28
CASSFPVTRYEQYF
>-|TRBJ1-5|-|TRBV7-9
CASSLDSNQPQHF
>-|TRBJ1-1|-|TRBV13
CASSLRAAIEAFF
>-|TRBJ2-7|-|TRBV7-9
CASSREVYEQYF
>-|TRBJ1-1|-|TRBV5-4
CASSHGDLNTEAFF
>-|TRBJ2-5|TRBD2|TRBV2
CASRNGLAGLTQYF
>-|TRBJ2-7|-|TRBV6-6
CASSQYEGSYEQYF
>-|TRBJ1-1|TRBD1|TRBV6-1
CASSVFNRGLNTEAFF
>-|TRBJ2-7|-|TRBV7-8
CASSLRVTGPLYEQYF
>-|TRBJ2-1|TRBD2|TRBV7-8
CASSLGAGGNNEQFF
>-|TRBJ1-2|-|TRBV29-1
CSVEQTYGYTF
>once|TRBJ2-4|-|TRBV30
CAWSQILAKNIQYF
>-|TRBJ2-7|-|TRBV9
CASSVVGGHEQYF
>-|TRBJ2-3|TRBD1|TRBV9
CASSSRTGTHTDTQYF
>-|TRBJ2-7|TRBD2|TRBV4-2
CASSQGLAGVQTYEQYF
>-|TRBJ2-7|TRBD1|TRBV10-3
CAISESGQGEYEQYF
>few|TRBJ2-7|-|TRBV7-6
CASSLAFGGPEQYF
>-|TRBJ2-1|-|TRBV6-5
CASTRGDEQFF
>-|TRBJ2-3|-|TRBV18
CASSYWTSTDTQYF
>-|TRBJ1-2|-|TRBV19
CASGNQGSHGYTF
>-|TRBJ2-3|-|TRBV30
CAWSVGSRATDTQYF
>-|TRBJ1-2|-|TRBV19
CASSIVGDGYTF
>-|TRBJ2-6|-|TRBV5-4
CASSLEAGSSSGANVLTF
>-|TRBJ2-1|-|TRBV2
CASSDRFLANEQFF
>once|TRBJ1-2|-|TRBV28
CASSLGKNYGYTF
>-|TRBJ2-7|-|TRBV11-2
CASSLSGPSSYEQYF
>-|TRBJ2-7|-|TRBV7-9
CASSLATVRSEQYF
>-|TRBJ2-7|TRBD1|TRBV28
CASRQAGTAYEQYF
>once|TRBJ2-1|-|TRBV19
CASSRDWSSYNEQFF
>-|TRBJ2-5|-|TRBV5-1
CASSPGPQVETQYF
>-|TRBJ2-7|TRBD1|TRBV2
CASRAYGTGENYF
>-|TRBJ2-3|TRBD2|TRBV11-3
CASTLGTSGDTQYF
>-|TRBJ1-1|-|TRBV20-1
CSAKPGPEAFF
>-|TRBJ1-2|-|TRBV10-1
CASSEAGTYGYTF
>-|TRBJ2-7|TRBD2|TRBV19
CATCDGAGGRYEQYF
>-|-|-|TRBV19
CASSIFGPGEGSEQYF
>-|TRBJ1-5|TRBD1|TRBV2
CASSADRVNQPQHF